Below are 18 T cell receptor beta chains sequenced from a single sample in a study of OX40 agonist ivuxolimab in advanced cancers. TCRdb keeps only in-frame clones here, not all; method: immunoSEQ multiplex PCR. The sample contains approximately 40,000 clones, 65% to 90% of which appear only once. The sample in question was CD4+ or CD8+ T cells sorted from blood, obtained in a trial of the OX40 agonist ivuxolimab. These receptors all stem from an adult with an advanced solid tumor such as melanoma, head and neck, liver or kidney cancer.

This clone occurred a few times. The V gene is TRBV30, the J gene TRBJ1-5; maybe TRBD1 (5 bases). The CDR3 has 13 amino acids. The V end was cut by 0 bases, the J end by 15 bases, with 18 bases between. CDR1 GTSNPN and CDR2 SVGIG come from the germline V gene (reference sequence). The CDR3 spells CAWSVQKGTIPHF. For the CDR3, the DNA is TGTGCCTGGAGTGTACAAAAGGGGACGATTCCGCATTTT. Combining the CDR3 with reference TRBV30 and TRBJ1-5 gives the whole variable domain SQTIHQWPATLVQPVGSPLSLECTVEGTSNPNLYWYRQAAGRGLQLLFYSVGIGQISSEVPQNLSASRPQDRQFILSSKKLLLSDSGFYLCAWSVQKGTIPHFGDGTRLSIL.

V is TRBV5-1 and J is TRBJ2-1; 7 bases are a match to TRBD2. Germline V lookup: CDR1 SGHRS, CDR2 YFSETQ. The CDR3 length is 16 residues. Trimming at V came to 3 bases and at J to 5 bases, leaving 11 bases not matched to a gene. In DNA, the CDR3 is TGCGCCAGCAGCTCCCATGGGGGGGAGGGCCACAATGAGCAGTTCTTC. Its protein is CASSSHGGEGHNEQFF.

The chain employs TRBV9 and TRBJ2-5, with D possibly matching TRBD1 (6 bases). V lost 3 bases and J 5 bases, leaving 14 bases between the germline ends. The CDR3 totals 14 residues. The germline gives CDR1 SGDLS, CDR2 YYNGEE. In DNA form, the CDR3 reads TGTGCCAGCAGCGCAAACAGGGTCGGGGAGACCCAGTACTTC. Protein: CASSANRVGETQYF. Full variable domain (outside the CDR3, taken from reference TRBV9 and TRBJ2-5): DSGVTQTPKHLITATGQRVTLRCSPRSGDLSVYWYQQSLDQGLQFLIQYYNGEERAKGNILERFSAQQFPDLHSELNLSSLELGDSALYFCASSANRVGETQYFGPGTRLLVL.

This clone was counted between two and nine times. This rearrangement joins TRBV7-2 to TRBJ1-2; D uncertain. The V and J ends lost 1 base and 4 bases respectively, with 10 bases between them. The CDR3 totals 14 residues. CDR1 SGHTA and CDR2 FQGNSA come from the germline V gene. The CDR3 spells CASSLVSRTYGYTF. In DNA form, the CDR3 reads TGTGCCAGCAGCTTAGTTTCCAGAACCTATGGCTACACCTTC. The variable domain in full, with the rest retrieved from reference TRBV7-2 and TRBJ1-2, is GAGVSQSPSNKVTEKGKDVELRCDPISGHTALYWYRQSLGQGLEFLIYFQGNSAPDKSGLPSDRFSAERTGGSVSTLTIQRTQQEDSAVYLCASSLVSRTYGYTFGSGTRLTVV.

The chain recombines TRBV7-9 with TRBJ2-3, with 9 bases matching TRBD2. The V and J ends lost 3 bases and 0 bases, in that order; junction bases with no gene match: 4. The V gene's germline CDR1 is SEHNR and CDR2 FQNEAQ (reference sequence). This CDR3 contains 16 residues. CDR3 amino acids: CASSFLAGTSTDTQYF. Written as DNA, the CDR3 is TGTGCCAGCAGCTTTCTAGCGGGGACTAGCACAGATACGCAGTATTTT.

The chain joins TRBV30 to TRBJ2-7, with D perhaps given as TRBD1 or TRBD2 (6 bases each). Trimming took off 2 bases at V and 2 bases at J, with 13 bases between the two ends. This CDR3 region has 14 residues. Germline assignment: CDR1 GTSNPN and CDR2 SVGIG (reference sequence). The CDR3 DNA sequence: TGTGCCTGGAGTATGACAGGCGGGACCTACGAGCAGTACTTC. Residues: CAWSMTGGTYEQYF.

This clone has just a few counts. The chain combines TRBV30 with TRBJ2-5, with TRBD1 matching over 7 bases. The CDR3 runs 14 residues. CDR1 and CDR2 from the germline V gene are GTSNPN and SVGIG (reference sequence). Unmatched junction bases numbered 5, after V lost 2 bases and J lost 2 bases. The CDR3 reads CAWSLGRGQETQYF. In nucleotides, the CDR3 is TGTGCCTGGAGTCTTGGCAGGGGGCAAGAGACCCAGTACTTC.

This clone was recorded a few times. This rearrangement joins TRBV11-3 to TRBJ1-1; D gene unclear. In germline, CDR1 is SGHNT, CDR2 YENEEA. Trimming removed 3 bases at V and 0 bases at J, with 5 bases between. CDR3 size: 13 residues. CDR3 DNA: TGTGCCAGCAGCTTCGAGATGAACACTGAAGCTTTCTTT. It encodes CASSFEMNTEAFF.

The chain combines TRBV4-1 with TRBJ1-1, with D perhaps TRBD1 (6 bases). The CDR3 has 16 residues. Between the trimmed V and J ends, which lost 3 bases and 4 bases, there was a span of 18 bases. Germline V gene data show CDR1 as MGHRA and CDR2 as YSYEKL. Here the CDR3 reads CASSHRQEGLVTEAFF. The CDR3 DNA is TGCGCCAGCAGCCATCGACAGGAGGGTCTCGTCACTGAAGCTTTCTTT.

The chain has TRBV18 and TRBJ2-7; 9 nucleotides line up with TRBD2. The CDR3 is made up of 20 amino acids. The V gene end was trimmed by 0 bases and the J gene end by 2 bases; junction bases not matched to a gene: 17. Germline assignment: CDR1 KGHSH and CDR2 LQKENI. The CDR3 protein is CASSPPGYRTTSGYPYEQYF. Written as DNA, the CDR3 is TGTGCCAGCTCACCACCAGGTTATAGGACTACTAGCGGGTACCCCTACGAGCAGTACTTC.

Points on this clone: This sample includes further DNA sequences coding for the same CDR3. This chain joins TRBV19 and TRBJ1-1; no reliable D call. Germline lookup yields CDR1 LNHDA and CDR2 SQIVND (reference sequence). V lost 7 bases, J lost 2 bases, and 8 bases lay in between. CDR3 length: 12 amino acids. The CDR3 DNA is TGTGCCAGTATCGACCAAAACACTGAAGCTTTCTTT. This translates into CASIDQNTEAFF.

By share, this clone ranks as medium-sized. This specimen includes other DNA sequences encoding the same CDR3. The gene calls are TRBV6-5 and TRBJ1-1, with D uncertain. Per germline, CDR1 MNHEY and CDR2 SVGAGI. V was clipped by 2 bases and J by 5 bases, with 6 bases between them. CDR3 size: 12 residues. In DNA form, the CDR3 reads TGTGCCAGCAGTTACGGAGGGACTGAAGCTTTCTTT. Translating it yields CASSYGGTEAFF.

The chain couples TRBV5-1 to TRBJ2-1; a possible D gene is TRBD2 (6 bases). This CDR3 comprises 14 residues. The germline V gene has CDR1 SGHRS and CDR2 YFSETQ. Trimming left V 0 bases short and J 5 bases short, with 9 bases between. CDR3 sequence (DNA): TGCGCCAGCAGCTTGGCCGCGGGGAACAATGAGCAGTTCTTC. It translates to CASSLAAGNNEQFF.

The V call is TRBV27, the J call TRBJ1-5; unclear D gene. The CDR3 is 18 amino acids. The germline V gene encodes CDR1 MNHEY and CDR2 SMNVEV (reference sequence). V lost 6 bases to trimming and J lost 2 bases, with 23 bases between them. The CDR3 DNA reads as TGTGCCAGCAGCTCATCGACTTGGGTATCGGAAGGCAATCAGCCCCAGCATTTT. It specifies CASSSSTWVSEGNQPQHF.

This clone was found once. The chain is built from TRBV19 and TRBJ2-5; TRBD1 or TRBD2 may be the D gene (5 bases each). TRBJ2-7 matches the DNA end more closely, so the J call is doubtful. The CDR3 has 14 amino acids. Germline-derived CDR1 and CDR2 are LNHDA and SQIVND (reference sequence). CDR3 protein: CATRNRDGTYEQYF. The CDR3 nucleotides read TGTGCCACCAGGAACCGGGACGGGACCTACGAGCAGTACTTC.

J is TRBJ2-7 and V is TRBV5-4, with D perhaps TRBD1 (6 bases). The germline CDR1 and CDR2 sequences are SGHNT and YYREEE (reference sequence). This CDR3 is built from 14 residues. Trimming took off 3 bases at V and 1 base at J, with 11 bases between the two ends. CDR3 residues: CASSSPTGSYEQYF. CDR3 DNA sequence: TGTGCCAGCAGCTCGCCGACAGGTTCCTACGAGCAGTACTTC.

The V and J genes are TRBV5-1 and TRBJ1-5; D unclear. CDR3 size: 15 residues. Trimming took 1 base from V and 0 from J, leaving 8 bases between them. Germline V gives CDR1 SGHRS, CDR2 YFSETQ. The CDR3 DNA sequence: TGCGCCAGCAGCTTGTTCGGTTTTAGCAATCAGCCCCAGCATTTT. Amino acid sequence: CASSLFGFSNQPQHF.

This rearrangement joins TRBV2 to TRBJ2-2; 14 bases are shared with TRBD2. CDR3 length: 19 amino acids. V dropped 7 bases and J dropped 5; count of bases not matched to a gene: 15. Germline values: CDR1 SNHLY, CDR2 FYNNEI. CDR3 protein: CASNRDRGTSGSGTGELFF. The CDR3 nucleotides read TGTGCCAGCAATAGAGACAGGGGGACTAGCGGGAGTGGGACCGGGGAGCTGTTTTTT. Supplemented by reference TRBV2 and TRBJ2-2, the full variable domain reads EPEVTQTPSHQVTQMGQEVILRCVPISNHLYFYWYRQILGQKVEFLVSFYNNEISEKSEIFDDQFSVERPDGSNFTLKIRSTKLEDSAMYFCASNRDRGTSGSGTGELFFGEGSRLTVL.